These T cell receptor beta chains were read from a single sample in a study of T cells in Graves' hyperthyroidism and ophthalmopathy. TCRdb reprocessed the multiplex PCR reads with MiXCR, giving one entry per CDR3 protein. The sample has under 750,000 distinct CDR3 sequences; about 17% are singletons. Material for sequencing was blood. All receptors derive from a woman aged 50 to 60 with Graves' hyperthyroidism that later progressed to Graves' ophthalmopathy. The CDR3 runs from the conserved cysteine through the conserved F or W. A D gene is named only where the DNA matches it firmly. Expanded clones get a size class; other rows say once, few or many, or leave the size out.

j_gene	abundance	d_gene	v_gene	CDR3aa	CDR3nt
TRBJ2-5	many	TRBD2	TRBV6-6	CASSYWSGGYQETQYF	TGTGCCAGCAGTTACTGGTCCGGGGGGTACCAAGAGACCCAGTACTTC
TRBJ2-5	NA	TRBD2	TRBV2	CASTTRRGLAGGKTQYF	TGTGCCAGCACCACGCGGCGGGGACTAGCGGGGGGGAAGACCCAGTACTTC
TRBJ1-1	many	NA	TRBV19	CASRYSENTEAFF	TGTGCCAGTAGGTACAGCGAGAACACTGAAGCTTTCTTT
TRBJ1-3	few	NA	TRBV20-1	CSASEQYSGNTIYF	TGCAGTGCTAGTGAGCAGTACTCTGGAAACACCATATATTTT
TRBJ1-5	NA	NA	TRBV19	CASSILQGYSNQPQHF	TGTGCCAGTAGTATTTTGCAGGGATATAGCAATCAGCCCCAGCATTTT
TRBJ2-5	NA	TRBD1	TRBV6-2/TRBV6-3	CASSYSTGRQETQYF	TGTGCCAGCAGTTACTCGACAGGGAGACAAGAGACCCAGTACTTC
TRBJ2-3	NA	NA	TRBV6-1	CASSYTTRVLSTDTQYF	TGTGCCAGCAGTTATACAACCCGGGTCCTTAGCACAGATACGCAGTATTTT
TRBJ2-3	many	NA	TRBV5-6	CASSLVSRADTQYF	TGTGCCAGCAGCTTGGTGTCTCGAGCGGATACGCAGTATTTT
TRBJ2-5	few	TRBD1	TRBV15	CATNRHRGRETQYF	TGTGCCACCAATAGACACAGGGGTCGGGAGACCCAGTACTTC
TRBJ2-5	many	TRBD1	TRBV9	CASSAQGVKETQYF	TGTGCCAGCAGCGCGCAGGGGGTAAAAGAGACCCAGTACTTC
TRBJ1-2	NA	TRBD1	TRBV7-9	CASSLGDRGGHTF	TGTGCCAGCAGCTTAGGGGACAGAGGGGGGCACACCTTC
TRBJ1-1	many	NA	TRBV6-1	CASSLRVLYTEAFF	TGTGCCAGCAGCCTACGGGTATTGTACACTGAAGCTTTCTTT
TRBJ1-2	NA	NA	TRBV19	CASSTFGNFYGYTF	TGTGCCAGTAGTACATTCGGGAATTTCTATGGCTACACCTTC
TRBJ1-3	many	NA	TRBV5-6	CASSLGRASGNTIYF	TGTGCCAGCAGCTTAGGCAGAGCCTCTGGAAACACCATATATTTT
TRBJ2-5	many	NA	TRBV9	CASSVGAAQETQYF	TGTGCCAGCAGCGTAGGGGCAGCTCAAGAGACCCAGTACTTC
TRBJ1-1	many	NA	TRBV7-6	CASRGGVLNTEAFF	TGTGCCAGCAGGGGGGGGGTATTGAACACTGAAGCTTTCTTT
TRBJ2-1	NA	TRBD1	TRBV27	CASSFPTGGKGYEQFF	TGTGCCAGCAGTTTTCCGACAGGGGGAAAAGGTTATGAGCAGTTCTTC
TRBJ1-2	NA	NA	TRBV7-9	CASSSPKTVNYGYTF	TGTGCCAGCAGCTCCCCAAAGACAGTTAACTATGGCTACACCTTC
TRBJ1-1	many	NA	TRBV6-1	CASSIRGASEAFF	TGTGCCAGCAGTATCCGGGGGGCCTCTGAAGCTTTCTTT
TRBJ2-3	NA	TRBD2	TRBV7-3	CASRWDYPTDTQYF	TGTGCCAGCAGGTGGGACTACCCCACAGATACGCAGTATTTT
TRBJ1-6	few	NA	TRBV18	CASSPWIDSPLHF	TGTGCCAGCTCACCATGGATCGATTCACCCCTCCACTTT
TRBJ2-5	many	NA	TRBV12-3/TRBV12-4	CASSYGSEWETQYF	TGTGCCAGCAGTTATGGTAGCGAGTGGGAGACCCAGTACTTC
TRBJ2-1	NA	NA	TRBV7-9	CASSLHVQWSSYNEQFF	TGTGCCAGCAGCTTGCATGTACAGTGGAGCTCCTACAATGAGCAGTTCTTC
TRBJ2-1	NA	NA	TRBV6-1	CASSEDQYNEQFF	TGTGCCAGCAGTGAAGATCAATACAATGAGCAGTTCTTC
TRBJ2-7	NA	TRBD1	TRBV27	CASSSYFPRQGGSYEQYF	TGTGCCAGCAGTTCTTATTTCCCCAGACAGGGTGGGTCCTACGAGCAGTACTTC
TRBJ1-5	many	NA	TRBV9	CASSAGPSNQPQHF	TGTGCCAGCTCAGCGGGACCCAGCAATCAGCCCCAGCATTTT
TRBJ1-4	NA	NA	TRBV4-1	CASSHPYEKLFF	TGCGCCAGCAGCCATCCCTATGAAAAACTGTTTTTT
TRBJ2-1	few	TRBD1	TRBV6-2/TRBV6-3	CATSRGGRGGMDEQFF	TGTGCCACGTCACGAGGGGGCCGTGGGGGAATGGATGAGCAGTTCTTC
TRBJ2-7	NA	TRBD1	TRBV30	CAWTQGAPTYEQYF	TGTGCCTGGACACAGGGGGCGCCGACCTACGAGCAGTACTTC
TRBJ2-2	NA	NA	TRBV7-9	CASSPALSGELFF	TGTGCCAGCAGTCCAGCTTTGTCCGGGGAGCTGTTTTTT
TRBJ2-7	NA	NA	TRBV7-9	CASSLVGEEQYF	TGTGCCAGCAGCTTAGTGGGGGAAGAGCAGTACTTC
TRBJ1-4	NA	NA	TRBV20-1	CSATQASSEKLFF	TGCAGTGCTACTCAGGCTAGTAGTGAAAAACTGTTTTTT
TRBJ2-2	NA	NA	TRBV3-1	CASSPLVFAGELFF	TGTGCCAGCAGCCCCCTGGTGTTCGCCGGGGAGCTGTTTTTT
TRBJ2-1	few	NA	TRBV14	CASSQVRGPYNEQFF	TGTGCCAGCAGCCAAGTCAGGGGCCCTTACAATGAGCAGTTCTTC
TRBJ2-1	NA	TRBD1	TRBV7-9	CASSPSTDRDRFF	TGTGCCAGCAGCCCATCGACAGACAGGGATCGGTTCTTC
TRBJ1-4	few	NA	TRBV6-1	CASSPGAGVATNEKLFF	TGTGCCAGCAGTCCCGGGGCAGGCGTAGCAACTAATGAAAAACTGTTTTTT
TRBJ2-6	once	NA	TRBV7-6	CASSLAGQGIGGANVLTF	TGTGCCAGCAGCTTAGCTGGGCAGGGAATTGGTGGGGCCAACGTCCTGACTTTC
TRBJ1-2	NA	TRBD1	TRBV4-2	CASSQPRGPNYGYTF	TGTGCCAGCAGCCAGCCCAGGGGGCCGAACTATGGCTACACCTTC
TRBJ1-1	many	NA	TRBV24-1	CATRPTPWNTEAFF	TGTGCCACCAGACCGACCCCATGGAACACTGAAGCTTTCTTT